The TCR beta chain under discussion was sequenced for a study of shared clonotypes between healthy human individuals. Study-wide background: The donors, a couple of women and a few men, were aged 18 to 49. Findings and caveats of the study: Although depth was large, rarefaction showed that sequencing of the sorted subsets was incomplete.

Data came from immunoSEQ multiplex PCR; TCRdb stores just in-frame clones and leaves some out. The sample contains about 2.3 million clones, over 85% of which appear only once. V was cut by 5 bases and J by 1 base, with 24 bases left in between. The germline V gene has CDR1 MNHEY and CDR2 SMNVEV (reference sequence). The length of the CDR3 is 19 residues. On this clone: Its specificity is unknown.

CD4+ cells underwent separation, giving CD45RA+ naive and CD45RA-negative memory subsets. Input material: naive CD4+ T cells from PBMCs. The subset denotes: CD45RA+ positively selected. The genes are TRBV27 and TRBJ1-5, with unresolved D. The sequence came from a man aged 18 to 29 in good health. Some clones in this sample may be carry-over from other donors' samples. CDR3 nucleotide sequence: TGTGCCAGCAGTCCGAAGGACCCCCGAAGGCTTTGGAGCAATCAGCCCCAGCATTTT. It translates to CASSPKDPRRLWSNQPQHF.